This T cell receptor beta chain was identified in a study of a mutant IDH1 vaccine in newly diagnosed glioma. On the study more broadly: Every participant had undergone radiotherapy, temozolomide, or both before, and most underwent both. Whole-study findings and limits: Altogether, approximately 93% of patients exhibited vaccine-induced immune responses. Whatever changes occurred in top peripheral T cell clonotypes seemed unrelated to pseudoprogression.

As for this clone: Its matching antigen is unknown.

Assay used: immunoSEQ multiplex PCR; TCRdb lists only in-frame clones, some missing. The data contain roughly 110,000 clones, about 90% of them singletons. Germline V gives CDR1 SGHRS, CDR2 YFSETQ. The CDR3 contains 17 residues. V lost 0 bases and J lost 0; bases outside the gene matches: 7. Described time point: week 11, during vaccination. The study gave 300 ug of mutant IDH1 20-mer peptide per vaccine dose, with topical imiquimod. Donors had new WHO grade 3 or 4 IDH1-mutant, ATRX-lost astrocytomas. The chain couples TRBV5-1 to TRBJ2-7, with TRBD2 matching over 9 bases. Material: PBMCs, obtained from a glioma patient whose treatment included an IDH1 peptide vaccine. The sequence derives from a woman between 50 and 59 years old with glioma. Here the CDR3 DNA reads TGCGCCAGCAGCTTGGGGGGAACTAGCGGGTACTCCTACGAGCAGTACTTC. Translating it yields CASSLGGTSGYSYEQYF.